The clone carrying this T cell receptor (beta chain) was counted a few times. TCRbeta library construction was performed incorporating unique molecular identifiers. One entry per CDR3 protein results from TCRdb running MiXCR on the PCR reads. The sample has about a million distinct CDR3 sequences, about 26% seen once; the top ten hold about 28%. This sample stems from a study of T-cell reconstitution after alpha-beta-depleted transplantation in children. This CDR3 comprises 12 residues. Germline V gene sequence: CDR1 SQVTM, CDR2 ANQGSEA. Trimming left V 7 bases short and J 2 bases short, with 11 bases between.

Specimen: PBMCs, mostly from graft donor cells, collected 360 days after TCRalphabeta/CD19-depleted stem cell transplant. The rearrangement joins TRBV29-1 to TRBJ2-5; no firm D call. This TCR was sampled from a boy younger than two who had a stem cell transplant for SCID, so the T cells may come from the graft donor. The CDR3 loop is CSGSDTQETQYF. CDR3 sequence (DNA): TGCAGCGGGAGCGACACACAAGAGACCCAGTACTTC.